The sequence of this TCR beta chain was determined in a study of T-cell reconstitution after alpha-beta-depleted transplantation in children listed by TCRdb under 2016. Regarding the research as a whole: The study quantitatively tracked T-cell immune reconstitution after TCRalphabeta/CD19-depleted allogeneic hematopoietic cell transplantation in children using TCR repertoire profiling.

Libraries were made using PCR. Sequenced using an Illumina HiSeq 2500. Molecular barcoding was employed in the preparation of TCR libraries, with unique molecular identifiers being used to normalize TCRbeta repertoire quantification. The public reads were reprocessed in TCRdb via fastp at Q25 and MiXCR, keeping in-frame beta chains. Identical CDR3 proteins give one entry, which carries the most common genes and DNA. This sample gives some 290,000 distinct CDR3 sequences in total; 9.5% to 10% of them show up just once. The top ten hold roughly 9.1% of the sample. This clonotype was detected many times. Its antigen specificity is not known. Base qualities are not recorded, but no much larger clone differs from it by a single base. The CDR3 spans 14 residues, from the cysteine through the phenylalanine. This entry keeps only the CDR3 DNA: 42 bases, framed from base 1. CDR1 and CDR2, per the germline V gene (reference sequence), are DFQATT and SNEGSKA.

The chain couples TRBV20-1 to TRBJ2-1; TRBD2 could be the D gene, as 5 bases match. The sample consisted of PBMCs from the stem cell graft donor, taken from the stem cell graft. The source is a human donor who donated a stem cell graft to a child with SCID. The sequenced DNA is TGCAGCCCAGAACGTCGGACGGGGTACAATGAGCAGTTCTTC. It translates as CSPERRTGYNEQFF.